These 14 T cell receptor beta chains were all obtained from the same sample, sequenced in a study of technical replicates of blood from a few donors. Measured with immunoSEQ multiplex PCR; TCRdb has only the in-frame clones, and not every one. The sample lists more than 90,000 clones, roughly 95% occurring once. The source material was T cells isolated from PBMCs. Every receptor here comes from a human donor in good health.

This chain links TRBV6-1 with TRBJ1-6; D call uncertain. CDR1 and CDR2 (germline): MNHNS, SASEGT. The V gene lost 6 bases and the J gene lost 7 bases, with 7 bases spanning the gap. This CDR3 comprises 12 residues. CDR3 protein: CASRLGNSPLHF. In DNA, the CDR3 is TGTGCCAGCAGACTAGGGAATTCACCCCTCCACTTT.

The chain couples TRBV11-2 to TRBJ2-7; D remains unclear. The CDR3 extends over 13 amino acids. Trimming shortened V by 2 bases and J by 4 bases, and 9 bases separated the two germline ends. CDR1 and CDR2 (germline): SGHAT, FQNNGV. CDR3 sequence reads: CASSLPIAYEQYF. The CDR3 nucleotides read TGTGCCAGCAGCTTACCTATCGCTTACGAGCAGTACTTC. Full variable domain (rest looked up from reference TRBV11-2 and TRBJ2-7): EAGVAQSPRYKIIEKRQSVAFWCNPISGHATLYWYQQILGQGPKLLIQFQNNGVVDDSQLPKDRFSAERLKGVDSTLKIQPAKLEDSAVYLCASSLPIAYEQYFGPGTRLTVT.

This clone was detected only once. The chain recombines TRBV7-2 with TRBJ2-5; TRBD2 matches 11 bases. The CDR3 runs 15 residues. V lost 2 bases and J lost 4; bases outside the gene matches: 3. CDR1 is SGHTA and CDR2 is FQGNSA in the germline V gene. The CDR3 bases are TGTGCCAGCAGCTTATATAGCGGGAGGGGAGAGACCCAGTACTTC. It specifies CASSLYSGRGETQYF.

This chain connects TRBV27 to TRBJ1-1, with D possibly matching TRBD1 (5 bases). V was clipped by 2 bases and J by 6 bases, with 10 bases between them. Germline V gene lookup returns CDR1 MNHEY and CDR2 SMNVEV (reference sequence). CDR3 length: 13 residues. This chain's CDR3 is CASSLGQGPEAFF. The CDR3, as DNA: TGTGCCAGCAGTTTAGGCCAGGGCCCTGAAGCTTTCTTT.

J is TRBJ2-3 and V is TRBV19; 8 nucleotides match TRBD2. There are 13 residues in the CDR3. Per the germline V gene, CDR1 is LNHDA and CDR2 is SQIVND (reference sequence). Losses at the gene ends were 6 bases for V and 4 bases for J; bases not matched to a gene: 3. This CDR3 is CASRTAGADTQYF. The CDR3 nucleotides are TGTGCCAGTAGGACAGCGGGAGCAGATACGCAGTATTTT.

J is TRBJ2-1 and V is TRBV10-3, with 9 bases matching TRBD2. This CDR3 is built from 20 residues. Unmatched junction bases numbered 19, after V lost 3 bases and J lost 4 bases. The germline V gene encodes CDR1 ENHRY and CDR2 SYGVKD. The CDR3 is CAISESVGTSPRISYNEQFF. The CDR3 coding sequence is TGTGCCATCAGTGAATCCGTCGGGACTAGCCCAAGGATCAGTTACAATGAGCAGTTCTTC.

V and J are TRBV7-7 and TRBJ2-3, with D possibly TRBD1 on 5 matching bases. The germline CDR1 and CDR2 sequences are SSHAT and FNYEAQ (reference sequence). V shed 3 bases and J shed 2 bases, with 12 bases lying between them. The CDR3 spans 15 residues. The CDR3 sequence is CASSFGPGPTDTQYF. The DNA for the CDR3 is TGTGCCAGCAGCTTTGGTCCAGGGCCCACAGATACGCAGTATTTT.

The chain recombines TRBV19 with TRBJ1-2; maybe TRBD1 (5 bases). The germline V and J ends were trimmed by 1 base and 6 bases, with 9 bases remaining between them. CDR1 is LNHDA, CDR2 SQIVND, per germline (reference sequence). This CDR3 contains 13 residues. The CDR3 DNA sequence: TGTGCCAGTAGTATAGCGGGGGTAGATGGCTACACCTTC. Its translation: CASSIAGVDGYTF.

The V call is TRBV7-2, the J call TRBJ1-5; 7 bases line up with TRBD1. The CDR3 spans 16 residues. Per the germline V gene, CDR1 is SGHTA and CDR2 is FQGNSA. J was trimmed by 4 bases and V by 5 bases; bases with no gene match: 11. This CDR3 reads CASSPLRQGGNQPQHF. The CDR3 DNA reads as TGTGCCAGCAGCCCACTCCGACAGGGAGGAAATCAGCCCCAGCATTTT.

The table lists this clone with a count of one. V gene TRBV9 combines with J gene TRBJ2-1; D is ambiguous. Germline V gene lookup returns CDR1 SGDLS and CDR2 YYNGEE. The CDR3 loop spans 14 amino acids. V lost 0 bases and J lost 7, with 11 bases in between. The CDR3 DNA reads as TGTGCCAGCAGCGTAGCAATTAGTCCGAATGAGCAGTTCTTC. It yields the protein CASSVAISPNEQFF.

The chain is built from TRBV6-5 and TRBJ1-1, with D tentatively TRBD1 (6 bases). The ends were cut back, 7 bases at V and 0 bases at J, with 15 bases in the middle. From germline, CDR1 is MNHEY and CDR2 SVGAGI. The CDR3 spans 15 residues. CDR3 sequence: CASTQDSLMNTEAFF. The CDR3 DNA sequence: TGTGCCAGCACCCAGGACAGTTTAATGAACACTGAAGCTTTCTTT.

The CDR3 bases are TGTGCCAGCAGTGGACAGGGGATGGGCACTGAAGCTTTCTTT. It specifies CASSGQGMGTEAFF. This chain joins TRBV2 and TRBJ1-1, with 8 nucleotides matching TRBD1. V lost 4 bases, J lost 4 bases, and 5 bases stayed unmatched. Germline CDR1 is SNHLY and CDR2 is FYNNEI. The CDR3 runs 14 residues.

The chain carries TRBV6-5 and TRBJ2-7; maybe TRBD2 (6 bases). The CDR3 length is 15 residues. Germline V CDR1 and CDR2: MNHEY, SVGAGI. Trimming removed 7 bases from V and 3 bases from J, with 19 bases in between. As DNA, the CDR3 is TGTGCCAGCACCAACATGATGGGGAGGTTCTACGAGCAGTACTTC. Amino acid sequence: CASTNMMGRFYEQYF.

The rearrangement joins TRBV11-1 to TRBJ2-1; D may be TRBD2 (6 bases). V shed 1 base and J shed 0 bases, with 10 bases lying between them. This CDR3 spans 16 amino acids. The germline gives CDR1 SGHAT, CDR2 FQDESV (reference sequence). This CDR3 reads CASSLGGVSSYNEQFF. CDR3 DNA: TGTGCCAGCAGCTTAGGCGGGGTGTCCTCCTACAATGAGCAGTTCTTC.